The next 29 T cell receptor beta chains were all read from a single sample in a study of shared T cell receptors in the human thymus. TCRdb keeps only in-frame clones here, not all; method: immunoSEQ multiplex PCR. This sample has 700,000 or so clones, with 70% to 90% found just once. This same sample was also taken into another study, of human thymus T cells.

What was sequenced was thymocytes. The receptor source for this set is a girl less than two years old with a congenital heart defect.

The chain recombines TRBV15 with TRBJ1-4; D call uncertain. V lost 6 bases to trimming and J lost 0 bases, with 14 bases between them. CDR1 and CDR2 (germline): LNHNV, YYDKDF (reference sequence). The length of the CDR3 is 16 residues. This chain's CDR3 is CATSIREPATNEKLFF. In DNA, the CDR3 is TGTGCCACCAGTATTAGGGAGCCCGCAACTAATGAAAAACTGTTTTTT.

The J gene is TRBJ2-4, the V gene TRBV21-1; TRBD1 is the table's D call and was not checked against the DNA. TRBV21-1 is annotated as a pseudogene. The CDR3 consists of 11 residues. This chain's CDR3 is CPLKGAGIQYF. DNA of the CDR3: TGTCCCCTCAAGGGGGCGGGCATTCAGTACTTC.

The V and J genes are TRBV2 and TRBJ2-6; D is possibly TRBD2 (6 bases). V was pared by 10 bases and J by 0 bases, with 19 bases between. From germline, CDR1 is SNHLY and CDR2 FYNNEI. This CDR3 has 17 amino acids. CDR3 loop: CATQRRGHFSGANVLTF. CDR3 sequence (DNA): TGTGCCACCCAAAGGAGGGGCCATTTCTCTGGGGCCAACGTCCTGACTTTC.

The sample holds one count of this clone. The chain joins TRBV14 to TRBJ2-1; the match to TRBD1 covers 8 bases. The V gene end was trimmed by 3 bases and the J gene end by 7 bases; junction bases not matched to a gene: 11. Germline assignment: CDR1 SGHDN and CDR2 FVKESK. This CDR3 comprises 16 residues. Here the CDR3 DNA reads TGTGCCAGCAGCCACCAAATGGACAGGGATCCGAATGAGCAGTTCTTC. Protein sequence: CASSHQMDRDPNEQFF.

The J gene is TRBJ1-1, the V gene TRBV9; 7 nucleotides line up with TRBD1. The V segment lost 3 bases and the J segment 8 bases; nucleotides outside the gene matches: 10. Germline V gene lookup returns CDR1 SGDLS and CDR2 YYNGEE. The CDR3 covers 14 residues. In nucleotides, the CDR3 is TGTGCCAGCAGCGCCGGGACAGTAGTTAGGGAAGCTTTCTTT. Amino acid sequence: CASSAGTVVREAFF.

The V call is TRBV7-6, the J call TRBJ1-2, with 9 positions matching TRBD1. Germline V gene data show CDR1 as SGHVS and CDR2 as FNYEAQ. Trimming cost V 5 bases and J 5 bases; bases outside gene matches: 6. There are 14 residues in the CDR3. CDR3 amino acids: CASSTPGTGYGYTF. In DNA, the CDR3 is TGTGCCAGCAGCACGCCCGGGACAGGGTATGGCTACACCTTC.

J is TRBJ1-3 and V is TRBV29-1; D is unclear. Looked up from germline, CDR1 is SQVTM and CDR2 is ANQGSEA. The CDR3 is 15 residues long. Trimming removed 5 bases at V and 0 bases at J, with 14 bases between. CDR3 DNA sequence: TGCAGCGTTCGGACTCGATTGAGCTCTGGAAACACCATATATTTT. It yields the protein CSVRTRLSSGNTIYF. The whole variable domain, filled in from reference TRBV29-1 and TRBJ1-3, reads SAVISQKPSRDICQRGTSLTIQCQVDSQVTMMFWYRQQPGQSLTLIATANQGSEATYESGFVIDKFPISRPNLTFSTLTVSNMSPEDSSIYLCSVRTRLSSGNTIYFGEGSWLTVV.

With respect to this clone: The junction departs from germline at one end; a sequencing error may be responsible. CDR3 nucleotide sequence: TGTGCCATCACCAACAGGCGCCGAACAGAGGACTATCGCTACACCTTC. Residues: CAITNRRRTEDYRYTF. This sequence joins TRBV10-3 and TRBJ1-2; TRBD1 is a possible D gene (5 bases). The CDR3 covers 16 residues. From germline, CDR1 is ENHRY and CDR2 SYGVKD.

This clone has only a few counts. The gene calls are TRBV7-9 and TRBJ1-1; no clear D gene. Germline lookup yields CDR1 SEHNR and CDR2 FQNEAQ (reference sequence). The CDR3 covers 16 residues. V lost 0 bases and J 6 bases, leaving 17 bases between the germline ends. CDR3 bases: TGTGCCAGCAGCTTAGCGCCCCCTACGCGGGTAGCTGAAGCTTTCTTT. It yields the protein CASSLAPPTRVAEAFF.

The chain is built from TRBV7-6 and TRBJ1-1, with D uncertain. V was trimmed by 5 bases and J by 1 base, leaving 14 bases between them. Germline loops: CDR1 SGHVS, CDR2 FNYEAQ. The CDR3 spans 15 residues. CDR3 nucleotides: TGTGCCAGCAGCCCCACTAGAGGCAGGAACACTGAAGCTTTCTTT. It yields the protein CASSPTRGRNTEAFF.

The V gene is TRBV4-3, the J gene TRBJ1-1, with a possible D match to TRBD1 (6 bases). V lost 3 bases and J lost 2, with 16 bases in between. The CDR3 spans 16 residues. Germline assignment: CDR1 LGHNA and CDR2 YSLEER. The CDR3 loop is CASSHLRDIRNTEAFF. CDR3 bases: TGCGCCAGCAGCCATCTCCGGGACATCAGAAACACTGAAGCTTTCTTT.

This chain connects TRBV4-1 to TRBJ1-1; 7 bases fit TRBD1. Germline V gene lookup returns CDR1 MGHRA and CDR2 YSYEKL. Germline trimming cut 1 base from V and 5 bases from J; bases unmatched to any gene: 10. The CDR3 runs 16 residues. CDR3 nucleotide sequence: TGCGCCAGCAGCCAAGGAGGGGGCTCGCTCAGTACTGAAGCTTTCTTT. Its translation is CASSQGGGSLSTEAFF.

This chain joins TRBV4-1 and TRBJ2-1; the D gene is possibly TRBD1 (5 bases). V shed 2 bases and J shed 1 base, with 9 bases lying between them. The CDR3 is made up of 15 amino acids. The V gene's germline CDR1 is MGHRA and CDR2 YSYEKL. CDR3 in amino acids: CASSQRGISYNEQFF. The CDR3 DNA follows: TGCGCCAGCAGCCAAAGGGGCATATCCTACAATGAGCAGTTCTTC.

This sequence joins TRBV28 and TRBJ1-5, with unresolved D. This CDR3 comprises 14 residues. Trimming removed 3 bases from V and 3 bases from J, with 9 bases in between. Germline V gene data show CDR1 as MDHEN and CDR2 as SYDVKM. DNA of the CDR3: TGTGCCAGCAGTTTTCCTGGGCTCAATCAGCCCCAGCATTTT. It codes for CASSFPGLNQPQHF.

The V gene is TRBV5-1, the J gene TRBJ1-4; no firm D call. CDR3 length equals 15 residues. Germline CDR1 reads SGHRS; CDR2 reads YFSETQ. The germline V and J ends were trimmed by 5 bases and 2 bases, with 13 bases remaining between them. The CDR3 nucleotides are TGCGCCAGCAGTCGAGTTCCAGCGACTAATGAAAAACTGTTTTTT. It is translated as CASSRVPATNEKLFF.

The rearrangement uses TRBV12-5 and TRBJ1-2; D remains ambiguous. The CDR3 spans 16 residues. Germline CDR1 reads LGHNT; CDR2 reads FRNRAP. V was trimmed by 7 bases and J by 4 bases, leaving 22 bases between them. The CDR3 DNA sequence: TGTGCTAGTGCCGTAGGACCACCTCATGAGGGCTATGGCTACACCTTC. This codes for CASAVGPPHEGYGYTF.

The V call is TRBV15, the J call TRBJ1-5, with TRBD1 as a possible D gene (6 bases). The CDR3 has 15 amino acids. Germline CDR1 LNHNV, CDR2 YYDKDF (reference sequence). Trimming left V 3 bases short and J 3 bases short, with 12 bases between. This CDR3 reads CATSSFGQFNQPQHF. CDR3 in DNA: TGTGCCACCAGCAGCTTCGGACAGTTCAATCAGCCCCAGCATTTT.

Concerning this clone: Other DNA sequences in the same sample also yield this CDR3. The chain links TRBV4-3 to TRBJ1-2; D is unclear. In germline, CDR1 is LGHNA, CDR2 YSLEER. This CDR3 region has 17 residues. V dropped 0 bases and J dropped 0 bases, with 14 bases sitting between them. As DNA, the CDR3 is TGCGCCAGCAGCCAAGAAGGGAGAAACAGAGCTAACTATGGCTACACCTTC. Protein product: CASSQEGRNRANYGYTF.

The chain joins TRBV7-8 to TRBJ1-5; 10 bases map to TRBD1. Trimming took 4 bases from V and 2 from J; bases not matched to a gene: 5. Germline CDR1 and CDR2: SGHVS and FQNEAQ. This CDR3 is built from 16 residues. The CDR3 protein is CASSSTGGRGNQPQHF. DNA for the CDR3: TGTGCCAGCAGCTCGACAGGGGGCCGCGGCAATCAGCCCCAGCATTTT.

The V call is TRBV5-4, the J call TRBJ1-3; weak D call: TRBD1 (5 bases). V shed 5 bases and J shed 0 bases, with 21 bases lying between them. Germline CDR1 SGHNT, CDR2 YYREEE (reference sequence). CDR3 length: 18 residues. CDR3 in amino acids: CASSRRGLTVNSGNTIYF. CDR3 DNA sequence: TGTGCCAGCAGTCGCCGCGGTTTGACAGTCAACTCTGGAAACACCATATATTTT.

V is TRBV27 and J is TRBJ1-5; perhaps TRBD1 as D (5 bases). V lost 2 bases and J 0 bases, leaving 8 bases between the germline ends. This CDR3 contains 15 residues. Per the germline V gene, CDR1 is MNHEY and CDR2 is SMNVEV (reference sequence). For the CDR3, the DNA is TGTGCCAGCAGTTTAGACAGTTATAGCAATCAGCCCCAGCATTTT. Amino acid sequence: CASSLDSYSNQPQHF.

The rearrangement joins TRBV6-1 to TRBJ2-1; 7 bases agree with TRBD2. Germline loops: CDR1 MNHNS, CDR2 SASEGT. The length of the CDR3 is 12 residues. Trimming removed 4 bases from V and 9 bases from J; junction bases left unmatched: 3. CDR3 sequence: CASSGGGLEQFF. In DNA, the CDR3 is TGTGCCAGCAGTGGGGGGGGACTTGAGCAGTTCTTC.

The chain links TRBV5-8 to TRBJ1-5, with D maybe TRBD1 (6 bases). Trimming removed 4 bases at V and 4 bases at J, with 12 bases between. Germline V gene lookup returns CDR1 SGHTS and CDR2 YDEGEE. The CDR3 has 14 residues. The CDR3 here is CASSIGQLNQPQHF. In nucleotides, the CDR3 is TGTGCCAGCAGCATAGGACAGCTAAATCAGCCCCAGCATTTT.

The chain uses TRBV28 and TRBJ1-6; D uncertain. CDR3 length: 13 amino acids. Trimming removed 7 bases at V and 10 bases at J, with 14 bases between. Germline CDR1 and CDR2: MDHEN and SYDVKM. CDR3 coding DNA: TGTGCCAGCAACTTCGGGTCTCGGTCACCCCTCCACTTT. Amino acids: CASNFGSRSPLHF. The full variable domain, with the rest looked up from reference TRBV28 and TRBJ1-6, is DVKVTQSSRYLVKRTGEKVFLECVQDMDHENMFWYRQDPGLGLRLIYFSYDVKMKEKGDIPEGYSVSREKKERFSLILESASTNQTSMYLCASNFGSRSPLHFGNGTRLTVT.

The chain combines TRBV27 with TRBJ2-7; a weak D match, TRBD1 (6 bases). Trimming took 5 bases from V and 2 from J, leaving 13 bases between them. The length of the CDR3 is 14 residues. In germline, CDR1 is MNHEY, CDR2 SMNVEV (reference sequence). The CDR3 bases are TGTGCCAGCAGTCCGGAGACAGGAACCTACGAGCAGTACTTC. It specifies CASSPETGTYEQYF.

V usage is TRBV2 and J usage is TRBJ2-7, with TRBD1 matching 10 bases. Trimming cost V 4 bases and J 1 base; bases outside gene matches: 4. The CDR3 totals 15 residues. Looked up from germline, CDR1 is SNHLY and CDR2 is FYNNEI. This chain's CDR3 is CASSGQGARSYEQYF. Here the CDR3 DNA reads TGTGCCAGCAGTGGACAGGGGGCTAGGTCCTACGAGCAGTACTTC.

The V gene is TRBV28, the J gene TRBJ2-7; D might be TRBD1 (5 bases). Trimming cost V 0 bases and J 3 bases, with 21 bases left between them. CDR3 length: 18 residues. The germline V gene encodes CDR1 MDHEN and CDR2 SYDVKM. DNA for the CDR3: TGTGCCAGCAGTTTATGCTTGGCCGACAGTCGTATTCTCTACGAGCAGTACTTC. As protein: CASSLCLADSRILYEQYF.

The rearrangement links TRBV19 to TRBJ2-6; weak D call: TRBD1 (7 bases). Germline V gives CDR1 LNHDA, CDR2 SQIVND (reference sequence). V gave up 3 bases and J gave up 0 bases, with 15 bases separating them. The CDR3 totals 18 residues. The CDR3 is CASSMRRGASSGANVLTF. CDR3 sequence (DNA): TGTGCCAGTAGTATGCGCAGGGGGGCTAGCTCTGGGGCCAACGTCCTGACTTTC.

J is TRBJ1-1 and V is TRBV27; D possibly corresponds to TRBD1 (6 bases). CDR3 length: 16 residues. Germline V lookup: CDR1 MNHEY, CDR2 SMNVEV (reference sequence). The ends were cut back, 5 bases at V and 2 bases at J, with 18 bases in the middle. CDR3 in amino acids: CASSPGHRSRNTEAFF. In DNA, the CDR3 is TGTGCCAGCAGTCCGGGACACCGATCCCGAAACACTGAAGCTTTCTTT.